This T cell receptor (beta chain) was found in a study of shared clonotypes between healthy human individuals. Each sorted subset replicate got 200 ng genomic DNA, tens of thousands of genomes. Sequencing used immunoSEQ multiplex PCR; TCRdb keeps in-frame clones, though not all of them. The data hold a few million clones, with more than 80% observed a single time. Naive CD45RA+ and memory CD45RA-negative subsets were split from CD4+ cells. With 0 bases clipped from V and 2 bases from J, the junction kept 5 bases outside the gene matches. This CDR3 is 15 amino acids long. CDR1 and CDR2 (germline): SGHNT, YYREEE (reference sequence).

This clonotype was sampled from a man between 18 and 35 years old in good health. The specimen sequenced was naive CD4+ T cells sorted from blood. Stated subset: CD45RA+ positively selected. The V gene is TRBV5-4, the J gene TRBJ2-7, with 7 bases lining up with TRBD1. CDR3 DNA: TGTGCCAGCAGCTTGGATTCGACAGGGCCCTACGAGCAGTACTTC. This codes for CASSLDSTGPYEQYF.